This T cell receptor (beta chain) derives from a study of blood T cell repertoires in COVID-19. The germline gives CDR1 MNHNY, CDR2 SVGAGI (reference sequence). This CDR3 region has 13 residues. V was clipped by 6 bases and J by 8 bases; unmatched bases: 6. The table came from immunoSEQ multiplex PCR; TCRdb's copy has only in-frame clones and leaves some out. The data contain a few hundred thousand clones, 80% to 95% of them singletons. Sequencing was performed on PBMCs or T cells enriched from blood (not recorded which). The V call is TRBV6-6, the J call TRBJ2-1; 8 positions agree with TRBD2. This receptor was obtained from a woman in her 30s who had recovered from COVID-19. CDR3 amino acids: CASRTGGADEQFF. The CDR3 DNA reads as TGTGCCAGCAGAACGGGGGGGGCGGATGAGCAGTTCTTC.